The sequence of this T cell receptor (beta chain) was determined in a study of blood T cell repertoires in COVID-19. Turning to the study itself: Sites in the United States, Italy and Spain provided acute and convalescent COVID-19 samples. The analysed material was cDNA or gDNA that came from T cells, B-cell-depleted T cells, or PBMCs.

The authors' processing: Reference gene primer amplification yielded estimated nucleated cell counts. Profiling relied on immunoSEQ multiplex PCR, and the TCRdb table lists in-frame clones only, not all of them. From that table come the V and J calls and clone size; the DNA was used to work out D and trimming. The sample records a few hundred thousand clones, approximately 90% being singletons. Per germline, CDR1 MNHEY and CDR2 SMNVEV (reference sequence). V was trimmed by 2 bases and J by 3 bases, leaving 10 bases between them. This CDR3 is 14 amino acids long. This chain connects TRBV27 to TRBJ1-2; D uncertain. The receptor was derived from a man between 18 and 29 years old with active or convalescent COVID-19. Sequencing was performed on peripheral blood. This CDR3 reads CASSLGGPYYGYTF. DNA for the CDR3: TGTGCCAGCAGTTTAGGTGGGCCCTACTATGGCTACACCTTC.